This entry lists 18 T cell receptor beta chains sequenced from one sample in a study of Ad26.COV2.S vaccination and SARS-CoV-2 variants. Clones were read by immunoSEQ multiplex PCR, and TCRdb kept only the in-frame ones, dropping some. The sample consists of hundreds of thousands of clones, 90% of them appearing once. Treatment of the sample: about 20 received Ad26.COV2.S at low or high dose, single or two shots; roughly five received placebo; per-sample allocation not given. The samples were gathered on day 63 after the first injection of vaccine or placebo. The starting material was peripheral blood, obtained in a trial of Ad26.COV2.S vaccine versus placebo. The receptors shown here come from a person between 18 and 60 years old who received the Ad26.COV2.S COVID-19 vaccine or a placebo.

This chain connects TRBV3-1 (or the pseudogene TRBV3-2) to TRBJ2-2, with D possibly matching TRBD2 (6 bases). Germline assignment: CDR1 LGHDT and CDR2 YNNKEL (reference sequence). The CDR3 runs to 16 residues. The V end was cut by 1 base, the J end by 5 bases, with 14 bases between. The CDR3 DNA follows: TGTGCCAGCAGCCAAGGGGCGGGATGGGTAACCGGGGAGCTGTTTTTT. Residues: CASSQGAGWVTGELFF.

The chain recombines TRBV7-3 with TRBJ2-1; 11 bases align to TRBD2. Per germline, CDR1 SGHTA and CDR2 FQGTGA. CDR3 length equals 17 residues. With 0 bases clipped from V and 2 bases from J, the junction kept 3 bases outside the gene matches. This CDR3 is CASSLTLTSGAYNEQFF. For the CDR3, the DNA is TGTGCCAGCAGCTTAACTTTGACTAGCGGGGCCTACAATGAGCAGTTCTTC.

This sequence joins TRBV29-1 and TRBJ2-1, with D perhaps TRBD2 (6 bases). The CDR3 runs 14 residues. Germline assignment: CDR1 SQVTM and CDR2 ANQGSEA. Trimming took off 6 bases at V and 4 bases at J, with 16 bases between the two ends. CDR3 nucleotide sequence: TGCAGCGTCGGGTCGGGAGTCTCTTACAATGAGCAGTTCTTC. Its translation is CSVGSGVSYNEQFF.

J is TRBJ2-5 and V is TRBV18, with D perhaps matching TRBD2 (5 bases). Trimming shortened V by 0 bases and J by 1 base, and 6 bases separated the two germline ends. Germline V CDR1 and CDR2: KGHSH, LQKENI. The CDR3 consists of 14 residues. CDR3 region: CASSPPGVQETQYF. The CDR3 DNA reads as TGTGCCAGCTCACCACCCGGGGTCCAAGAGACCCAGTACTTC.

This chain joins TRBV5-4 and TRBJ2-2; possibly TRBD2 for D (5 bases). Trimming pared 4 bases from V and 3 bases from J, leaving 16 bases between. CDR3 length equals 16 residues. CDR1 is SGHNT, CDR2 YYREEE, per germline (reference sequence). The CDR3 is CASSSGQGSYTGELFF. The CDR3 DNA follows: TGTGCCAGCAGCAGCGGCCAAGGGAGTTACACCGGGGAGCTGTTTTTT. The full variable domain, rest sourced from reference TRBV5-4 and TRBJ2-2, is ETGVTQSPTHLIKTRGQQVTLRCSSQSGHNTVSWYQQALGQGPQFIFQYYREEENGRGNFPPRFSGLQFPNYSSELNVNALELDDSALYLCASSSGQGSYTGELFFGEGSRLTVL.

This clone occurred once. CDR3 DNA sequence: TGTGCCAGCAGCCATGCCCCCGTGGGGCTAAGCGGGAGGAACAATGAGCAGTTCTTC. It is translated as CASSHAPVGLSGRNNEQFF. The chain couples TRBV3-1 (or the pseudogene TRBV3-2) to TRBJ2-1; 9 nucleotides agree with TRBD2. This CDR3 has 19 residues. Germline assignment: CDR1 LGHDT and CDR2 YNNKEL (reference sequence). V lost 3 bases to trimming and J lost 5 bases; unmatched junction nucleotides: 17.

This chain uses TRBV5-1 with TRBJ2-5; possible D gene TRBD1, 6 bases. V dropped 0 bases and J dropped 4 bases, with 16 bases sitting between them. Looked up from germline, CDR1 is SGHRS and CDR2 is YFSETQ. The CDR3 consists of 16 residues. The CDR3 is CASSLVGPRGLETQYF. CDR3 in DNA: TGCGCCAGCAGCTTGGTTGGACCCAGGGGATTAGAGACCCAGTACTTC.

The CDR3 coding sequence is TGTGCCAGCAGCTTTACAGGGACTCAGCCCCAGCATTTT. Protein product: CASSFTGTQPQHF. This rearrangement joins TRBV12-3 or TRBV12-4 to TRBJ1-5; maybe TRBD1 (6 bases). The V gene lost 6 bases and the J gene lost 6 bases, with 12 bases spanning the gap. This CDR3 is built from 13 residues.

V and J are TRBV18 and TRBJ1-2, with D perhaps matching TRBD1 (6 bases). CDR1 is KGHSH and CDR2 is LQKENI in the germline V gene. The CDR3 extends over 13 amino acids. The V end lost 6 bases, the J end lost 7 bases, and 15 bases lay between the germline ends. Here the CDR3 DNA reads TGTGCCAGCTCCCCCAAAGACAGGTCTGGCTACACCTTC. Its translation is CASSPKDRSGYTF.

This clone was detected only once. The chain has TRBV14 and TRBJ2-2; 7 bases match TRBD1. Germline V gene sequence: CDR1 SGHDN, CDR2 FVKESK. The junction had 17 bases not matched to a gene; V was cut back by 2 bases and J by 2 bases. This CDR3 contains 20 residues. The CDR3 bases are TGTGCCAGCAGCCAACTCCCCCCCGGATGGGACAGAAGTAACACCGGGGAGCTGTTTTTT. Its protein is CASSQLPPGWDRSNTGELFF.

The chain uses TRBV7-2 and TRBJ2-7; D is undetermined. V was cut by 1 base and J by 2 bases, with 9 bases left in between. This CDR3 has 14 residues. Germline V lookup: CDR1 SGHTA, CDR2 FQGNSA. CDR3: CASSLDIGAYEQYF. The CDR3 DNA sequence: TGTGCCAGCAGCTTAGATATCGGAGCCTACGAGCAGTACTTC. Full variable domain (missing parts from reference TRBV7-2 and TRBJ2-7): GAGVSQSPSNKVTEKGKDVELRCDPISGHTALYWYRQSLGQGLEFLIYFQGNSAPDKSGLPSDRFSAERTGGSVSTLTIQRTQQEDSAVYLCASSLDIGAYEQYFGPGTRLTVT.

CDR3: CASSVSTGGAVHEQYF. The CDR3 nucleotides are TGTGCCAGCAGTGTCTCGACAGGGGGCGCGGTGCATGAGCAGTACTTC. The chain joins TRBV25-1 to TRBJ2-7; 10 nucleotides align to TRBD1. CDR3 length: 16 amino acids. Germline-derived CDR1 and CDR2 are MGHDK and SYGVNS. Trimming took 4 bases from V and 7 from J; bases not matched to a gene: 13.

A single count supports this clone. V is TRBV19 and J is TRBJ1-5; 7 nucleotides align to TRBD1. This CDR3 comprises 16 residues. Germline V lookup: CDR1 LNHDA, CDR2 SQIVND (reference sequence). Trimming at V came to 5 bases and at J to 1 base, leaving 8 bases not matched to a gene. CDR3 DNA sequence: TGTGCCAGTAGTTCCGGACAGGCATTAAGCAATCAGCCCCAGCATTTT. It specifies CASSSGQALSNQPQHF. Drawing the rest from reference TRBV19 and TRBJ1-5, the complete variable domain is DGGITQSPKYLFRKEGQNVTLSCEQNLNHDAMYWYRQDPGQGLRLIYYSQIVNDFQKGDIAEGYSVSREKKESFPLTVTSAQKNPTAFYLCASSSGQALSNQPQHFGDGTRLSIL.

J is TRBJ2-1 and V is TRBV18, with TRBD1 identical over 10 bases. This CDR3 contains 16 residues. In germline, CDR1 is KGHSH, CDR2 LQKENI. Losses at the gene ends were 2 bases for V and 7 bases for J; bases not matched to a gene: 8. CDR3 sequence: CASSPDRDRGGNEQFF. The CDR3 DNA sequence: TGTGCCAGCTCACCAGACCGGGACAGGGGTGGGAATGAGCAGTTCTTC.

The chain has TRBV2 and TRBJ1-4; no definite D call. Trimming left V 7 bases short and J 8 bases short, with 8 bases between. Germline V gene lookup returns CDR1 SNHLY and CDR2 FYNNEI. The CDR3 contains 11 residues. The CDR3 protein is CASNFGEKLFF. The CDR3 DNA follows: TGTGCCAGCAACTTTGGGGAAAAACTGTTTTTT.

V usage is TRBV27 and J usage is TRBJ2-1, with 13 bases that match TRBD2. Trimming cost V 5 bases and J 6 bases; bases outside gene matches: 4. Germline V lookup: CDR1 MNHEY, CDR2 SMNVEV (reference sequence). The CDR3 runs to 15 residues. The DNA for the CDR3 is TGTGCCAGCAGTCTGCGGACTAGCGGGAGCAATGAGCAGTTCTTC. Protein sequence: CASSLRTSGSNEQFF.

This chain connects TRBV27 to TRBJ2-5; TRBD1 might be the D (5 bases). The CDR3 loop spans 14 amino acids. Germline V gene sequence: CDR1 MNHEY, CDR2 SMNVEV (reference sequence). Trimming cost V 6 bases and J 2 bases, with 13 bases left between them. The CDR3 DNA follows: TGTGCCAGCAGCCCAGGACATGCTCAAGAGACCCAGTACTTC. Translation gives CASSPGHAQETQYF.

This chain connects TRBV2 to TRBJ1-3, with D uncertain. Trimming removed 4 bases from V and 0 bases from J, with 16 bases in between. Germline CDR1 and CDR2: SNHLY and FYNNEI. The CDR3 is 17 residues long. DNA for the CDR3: TGTGCCAGCAGTGTCCAGGCTTCTCTTACCTCTGGAAACACCATATATTTT. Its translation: CASSVQASLTSGNTIYF.